This record concerns one TCR beta chain sequence. What antigen it recognizes has not been identified. Per-base qualities were not stored, and no clone one base away is much larger. The method behind the library was the immunoSEQ multiplex PCR assay. The hsTCRB Kit was used according to the manufacturer's protocol to amplify rearranged TCR beta chain sequences. TCRB libraries were sequenced on an Illumina MiSeq. Per the original workflow: Demultiplexing, trimming and gene mapping were performed with the kit vendor's proprietary platform. What TCRdb holds here is the immuneACCESS table cut down to in-frame rearrangements. Part of the clones is not present; checked against another copy, under half of the missing clones reflect an unresolved V gene, and the others are unexplained. V, J and clone size derive from that table, while D and trimming were established from the DNA sequence. For this sample the table gives tens of thousands of clones, of which 85% were detected only once. The ten largest account for roughly 0.78% of the sample.

The CDR3 sequence holds 10 residues, the cysteine and phenylalanine included. Of the read, only the CDR3 DNA is kept; its 30 bases are in frame from base 1. Reading the germline V gene gives CDR1 SNHLY and CDR2 FYNNEI. The time point label for this specimen denotes: week 23, last vaccination. A 20-mer mutant IDH1 peptide at 300 micrograms in Montanide made up each vaccine dose, which was injected subcutaneously together with topical imiquimod. The donors had newly diagnosed IDH1-mutant astrocytomas of WHO grade 3 or 4 that showed loss of nuclear ATRX. The samples were drawn from NOA16, a multicentre, single-arm, open-label phase I trial in Germany that tested a mutant IDH1 peptide vaccine in humans for the first time. Genomic DNA for TCRB sequencing was extracted from EDTA blood using the DNeasy Blood and Tissue Kit. The sample originates from a study of a mutant IDH1 vaccine in newly diagnosed glioma (dated by TCRdb to about 2021). With respect to the entire study: Patients received eight vaccinations in weeks 1, 3, 5, 7, 11, 15, 19 and 23, corresponding to visits V03 through V10. In the chemotherapy-containing groups, vaccination started alongside temozolomide cycles, whereas in patients who had radiotherapy alone it started 4-6 weeks after radiotherapy. Of the 25 to 40 patients who were treated, about 62% were male and approximately 40% were female, and the mean age was about 40 years. Before enrollment, most patients had been given radiochemotherapy with temozolomide as standard therapy, while the rest had received either radiotherapy alone or temozolomide alone. Peripheral blood samples were drawn at six visits, namely V03 (baseline), V05, V07, V10, V12 and V13. Longitudinal TCRB deep sequencing was performed for about 25 treated patients wherever samples were available for exploratory analyses. The paper as a whole reports these results and caveats: PBMC samples for TCRB deep sequencing were selected based on availability. Pseudoprogression seemed to be unrelated to changes in the top peripheral T cell clonotypes found by TCRB sequencing. It was noted by the authors that analyses of patient blood samples could not be reproduced owing to sample limitations. Vaccine-induced immune responses across multiple MHC alleles were detected in approximately 94% of patients.

The chain is made from TRBV2 and TRBJ1-4; the D gene cannot be resolved reliably. Gene TRBJ2-2 matches the end of the DNA better, so the J call may be wrong. This clonotype was obtained from a woman in her forties or fifties with glioma. The specimen was PBMCs, collected from a glioma patient whose treatment included an IDH1 peptide vaccine. The DNA sequence is given as TGTGCCAGCAGTGCAGGGGAGCTGTTTTTT. The resulting protein is CASSAGELFF.